A selection of T cell receptor beta chains follows, all from one sample in a study of Graves' ophthalmopathy and Graves' hyperthyroidism. TCRdb reprocessed the multiplex PCR reads with MiXCR, giving one entry per CDR3 protein. Of about 640,000 distinct CDR3 sequences listed, about 41% are singletons. Sequencing input: peripheral blood. All receptors come from an adult man with Graves' ophthalmopathy. The CDR3 runs from the conserved cysteine through the conserved F or W. A D gene is named only where the DNA matches it firmly. Clone size, where shown, is once, few, many, or a class for clones that have expanded.

TRBJ2-7 | NA | NA | TRBV12-3/TRBV12-4 | CASSREAASTYEQYF | TGTGCCAGCAGTCGTGAGGCAGCGTCGACCTACGAGCAGTACTTC
TRBJ1-2 | NA | many | TRBV7-6 | CASSPGVELSGYTF | TGTGCCAGCAGCCCGGGGGTAGAGCTGAGCGGCTACACCTTC
TRBJ1-1 | TRBD1 | NA | TRBV12-3/TRBV12-4 | CASGLTGGLLDEAFF | TGTGCTAGTGGTTTGACAGGGGGTCTATTAGATGAAGCTTTCTTT
TRBJ2-5 | NA | many | TRBV20-1 | CSARQQETQYF | TGCAGTGCTAGACAGCAAGAGACCCAGTACTTC
TRBJ1-2 | NA | many | TRBV12-5 | CASGLVQGYYGYTF | TGTGCTAGTGGTTTGGTCCAGGGCTACTATGGCTACACCTTC
TRBJ2-7 | NA | NA | TRBV4-1 | CASGHREESGEQYF | TGCGCCAGCGGCCATCGAGAGGAGTCGGGCGAGCAGTACTTC
TRBJ2-5 | NA | many | TRBV6-1 | CASSNGQLQETQYF | TGTGCCAGCAGTAACGGACAGCTCCAAGAGACCCAGTACTTC
TRBJ2-5 | NA | NA | TRBV7-9 | CASSFRGQYF | TGTGCCAGCAGCTTCCGCGGCCAGTACTTC
TRBJ2-5 | NA | NA | TRBV10-3 | CAISASFRPRDQTQYF | TGTGCCATCAGTGCTAGCTTCCGGCCTCGAGATCAGACCCAGTACTTC
TRBJ2-6 | NA | NA | TRBV13 | CASSREVFRDSGANVLTF | TGTGCCAGCAGCAGAGAGGTTTTTCGGGACTCTGGGGCCAACGTCCTGACTTTC
TRBJ2-5 | NA | NA | TRBV29-1 | CSLMQDQETQYF | TGCAGCTTGATGCAGGACCAAGAGACCCAGTACTTC
TRBJ2-3 | NA | many | TRBV25-1 | CASSEVTFTDTQYF | TGTGCCAGCAGTGAGGTGACATTCACAGATACGCAGTATTTT
TRBJ1-2 | NA | many | TRBV20-1 | CSAIGDHYGYTF | TGCAGTGCTATTGGGGATCACTATGGCTACACCTTC
TRBJ1-1 | NA | many | TRBV7-2 | CASTPHAGWTEAFF | TGTGCCAGCACCCCCCACGCTGGGTGGACTGAAGCTTTCTTT
TRBJ2-6 | NA | NA | TRBV29-1 | CSVAAQGLNTEAF | TGCAGCGTTGCCGCCCAGGGCCTTAACACTGAAGCTTTC
TRBJ2-5 | NA | few | TRBV20-1 | CSASPPVMNRQETQYF | TGCAGTGCTAGCCCTCCGGTGATGAACCGACAAGAGACCCAGTACTTC
TRBJ2-7 | NA | NA | TRBV10-3 | CASRGRGEPYEQYF | TGTGCCAGCAGGGGACGGGGGGAACCCTACGAGCAGTACTTC
TRBJ1-5 | TRBD1 | many | TRBV29-1 | CSVQTDRVGQPQHF | TGCAGCGTCCAAACGGACAGGGTTGGACAGCCCCAGCATTTT
TRBJ2-7 | TRBD2 | few | TRBV5-1 | CASSSREGFTYEQYF | TGCGCCAGCAGCTCGCGGGAGGGCTTCACCTACGAGCAGTACTTC
TRBJ2-6 | TRBD1 | NA | TRBV7-2 | CASSLVGQTNVLTF | TGTGCCAGCAGCTTAGTGGGACAGACCAACGTCCTGACTTTC
TRBJ2-4 | NA | NA | TRBV10-3 | CAISESGQVAKNIQYF | TGTGCCATCAGTGAGTCCGGGCAGGTAGCCAAAAACATTCAGTACTTC
TRBJ1-6 | NA | NA | TRBV7-2 | CASSPGRGTPLHF | TGTGCCAGCAGCCCAGGCAGGGGTACACCCCTCCACTTT
TRBJ2-2 | NA | few | TRBV19 | CASSKLGAGNTGELFF | TGTGCCAGTAGCAAATTGGGGGCGGGTAACACCGGGGAGCTGTTTTTT
TRBJ1-2 | NA | many | TRBV6-2/TRBV6-3 | CASRGTPYYGYTF | TGTGCCAGCAGGGGGACACCTTACTATGGCTACACCTTC
TRBJ1-1 | NA | NA | TRBV10-3 | CGISQAGGTTEAFF | TGTGGCATCAGCCAAGCGGGCGGGACGACTGAAGCTTTCTTT
TRBJ2-2 | NA | NA | TRBV11-3 | CASSEDGVGGELFF | TGTGCCAGCAGCGAGGACGGAGTCGGCGGGGAGCTGTTTTTT
TRBJ2-2 | NA | NA | TRBV9 | CASSHWGETGTGELFF | TGTGCCAGCAGCCATTGGGGGGAGACGGGCACCGGGGAGCTGTTTTTT
TRBJ2-7 | NA | many | TRBV29-1 | CSVVGRTYEQYF | TGCAGCGTTGTGGGCAGAACCTACGAGCAGTACTTC
TRBJ1-2 | NA | many | TRBV29-1 | CSLGPGETYGYTF | TGCAGCTTGGGACCAGGAGAGACTTATGGCTACACCTTC
TRBJ2-7 | NA | NA | TRBV10-3 | CAISASGATGGYEQYF | TGTGCCATCAGTGCTAGCGGGGCGACAGGGGGCTACGAGCAGTACTTC
TRBJ1-2 | TRBD1 | many | TRBV7-2 | CASSTRDRPNYGYTF | TGTGCCAGCAGCACCCGGGACAGGCCAAACTATGGCTACACCTTC
TRBJ2-7 | NA | NA | TRBV7-2 | CASSQGPRFEQYF | TGCGCCAGCAGCCAAGGCCCTAGATTCGAGCAGTACTTC
TRBJ2-5 | TRBD2 | NA | TRBV10-3 | CAISAGAGLAGRESQYF | TGTGCCATCAGTGCCGGGGCGGGACTAGCGGGAAGGGAGTCCCAGTACTTC
TRBJ1-5 | NA | many | TRBV7-2 | CASSQTGGDQPQHF | TGTGCCAGCAGCCAGACGGGTGGCGATCAGCCCCAGCATTTT
TRBJ1-2 | TRBD1 | NA | TRBV4-2 | CASSRGQGASYGYTF | TGTGCCAGCAGCCGAGGACAGGGGGCCTCCTATGGCTACACCTTC
TRBJ2-7 | NA | once | TRBV19 | CARDHRDYEQYF | TGTGCTAGAGATCACAGGGACTACGAGCAGTACTTC
TRBJ1-4 | NA | NA | TRBV10-3 | CANRDSRKLFF | TGTGCCAACAGAGATAGTCGAAAACTGTTTTTT
TRBJ2-7 | NA | many | TRBV2 | CASSDRDRGYEQYF | TGTGCCAGCAGCGACCGGGACCGGGGCTACGAGCAGTACTTC
TRBJ2-2 | TRBD2 | NA | TRBV19 | CASSRTSGRMFGTGELFF | TGTGCCAGTAGTAGGACTAGCGGGAGAATGTTTGGTACCGGGGAGCTGTTTTTT
TRBJ2-7 | NA | NA | TRBV11-2 | CASSLVLGWTYEQYF | TGTGCCAGCAGCTTAGTCCTGGGCTGGACCTACGAGCAGTACTTC
TRBJ2-2 | NA | many | TRBV24-1 | CATSDYGTRDTGELFF | TGTGCCACCAGTGATTACGGGACTCGGGACACCGGGGAGCTGTTTTTT
TRBJ1-6 | NA | many | TRBV10-3 | CAIAAGSDSPLHF | TGTGCCATTGCCGCCGGGTCGGATTCACCCCTCCACTTT
TRBJ1-2 | TRBD1 | many | TRBV3-1 | CASSQPTGGYGYTF | TGTGCCAGCAGCCAACCGACAGGGGGCTATGGCTACACCTTC
TRBJ1-4 | NA | NA | TRBV7-9 | CASSPQPATNEKLFF | TGTGCCAGCAGCCCCCAGCCGGCAACTAATGAAAAACTGTTTTTT
TRBJ1-5 | NA | many | TRBV15 | CATSREVGNQPQHF | TGTGCCACCAGCAGAGAAGTCGGAAATCAGCCCCAGCATTTT
TRBJ1-1 | NA | many | TRBV29-1 | CSSWMNTEAFF | TGCAGTTCCTGGATGAACACTGAAGCTTTCTTT
TRBJ2-2 | NA | NA | TRBV5-1 | CASSPGKGANTGELFF | TGCGCCAGCAGCCCCGGGAAGGGGGCGAACACCGGGGAGCTGTTTTTT
TRBJ1-2 | NA | many | TRBV29-1 | CSVEVSYGYTF | TGCAGCGTTGAAGTTAGCTATGGCTACACCTTC
TRBJ2-7 | TRBD2 | NA | TRBV14 | CASSQDMATSSHF | TGTGCCAGCAGCCAAGACATGGCGACTAGCTCGCACTTC
TRBJ1-5 | NA | many | TRBV29-1 | CSVGMGNQPQHF | TGCAGCGTTGGCATGGGCAATCAGCCCCAGCATTTT